This T cell receptor (beta chain) is drawn from a study of OX40 agonist ivuxolimab in advanced cancers. About the research overall: Ivuxolimab, an antibody acting as an agonist of OX40 (CD134), was used to treat patients. Aged about 20 to 80 with a mean of approximately 57 years, they were about 78% male. Study results and limitations: Antigens targeted by the expanded peripheral T cells were not determined. At 0.1 to 3.0 mg/kg, clonal expansion of CD4+ and CD8+ blood T cells had occurred by week 6.

Generated by immunoSEQ multiplex PCR, the TCRdb table keeps only in-frame clones and is missing some. The sample lists about 35,000 clones; 70% to 85% were seen once. By share, this clone ranks as medium-sized. What it recognizes is unknown. The ends were cut back, 0 bases at V and 5 bases at J, with 9 bases in the middle. The CDR3 runs 15 residues. Germline V lookup: CDR1 SGDLS, CDR2 YYNGEE. The chain combines TRBV9 with TRBJ1-6; TRBD1 is a possible D gene (5 bases). The TCR sequence derives from an adult with an advanced solid tumor such as melanoma, head and neck, liver or kidney cancer. Sequencing was performed on CD4+ or CD8+ T cells sorted from blood, taken in a trial of the OX40 agonist ivuxolimab. This chain's CDR3 is CASSVAGRDNSPLHF. The CDR3, as DNA: TGTGCCAGCAGCGTAGCGGGACGGGATAATTCACCCCTCCACTTT.